The 30 T cell receptor beta chains given below trace back to one sample, sequenced in a study of blood T cell repertoires in COVID-19. Profiled with immunoSEQ multiplex PCR; TCRdb holds only in-frame clones, not every one. This table has fewer than 150,000 clones, roughly 80% appearing once. The sequencing sample was made of peripheral blood. All receptors derive from a woman of 80 years or more in a cohort sampled during active or convalescent COVID-19.

This sequence joins TRBV18 and TRBJ1-5; 8 nucleotides align to TRBD1. In germline, CDR1 is KGHSH, CDR2 LQKENI. V shed 5 bases, J shed 10 bases, and the junction held 4 bases outside the gene matches. The CDR3 is made up of 12 amino acids. The CDR3 DNA reads TGTGCCAGCTCAGGGACAGGTCTTCCCCAGCATTTT. Protein product: CASSGTGLPQHF.

V usage is TRBV7-9 and J usage is TRBJ1-2; possibly TRBD1 for D (5 bases). The CDR3 is made up of 15 amino acids. V gave up 3 bases and J gave up 1 base, with 12 bases separating them. Per the germline V gene, CDR1 is SEHNR and CDR2 is FQNEAQ (reference sequence). The CDR3 protein is CASSFLETVNYGYTF. The CDR3 DNA sequence: TGTGCCAGCAGCTTTCTGGAGACAGTTAACTATGGCTACACCTTC.

The V and J genes are TRBV6-6 and TRBJ1-1, with D hard to call. CDR3 length: 16 residues. V gave up 2 bases and J gave up 0 bases, with 13 bases separating them. The germline V gene has CDR1 MNHNY and CDR2 SVGAGI (reference sequence). The CDR3 bases are TGTGCCAGCAGTTACGTCGTGATAGACATGAACACTGAAGCTTTCTTT. It specifies CASSYVVIDMNTEAFF.

The chain is built from TRBV11-1 and TRBJ1-4; no clear D. V was cut by 1 base and J by 8 bases, with 8 bases left in between. Germline CDR1 SGHAT, CDR2 FQDESV (reference sequence). This CDR3 is built from 13 residues. CDR3 amino acids: CASSLEYGEKLFF. In DNA form, the CDR3 reads TGTGCCAGCAGCTTAGAATACGGGGAAAAACTGTTTTTT.

This chain links TRBV9 with TRBJ1-2, with no clear D. V shed 7 bases and J shed 7 bases, with 11 bases lying between them. This CDR3 contains 11 residues. Germline CDR1 and CDR2: SGDLS and YYNGEE. The CDR3 spells CASLIRRGYTF. CDR3 DNA sequence: TGTGCCAGCTTAATCCGTCGTGGCTACACCTTC.

The V gene is TRBV9, the J gene TRBJ2-3, with a tentative D call TRBD1 (5 bases). V shed 4 bases and J shed 4 bases, with 10 bases lying between them. The length of the CDR3 is 13 residues. Germline V gives CDR1 SGDLS, CDR2 YYNGEE. DNA of the CDR3: TGTGCCAGCAGCATTGACAGATCAGATACGCAGTATTTT. This sequence encodes CASSIDRSDTQYF.

In nucleotides, the CDR3 is TGTGCCAGCAGTCGCGGAGGGAGCTCCTACGAGCAGTACGTC. It encodes CASSRGGSSYEQYV. This chain connects TRBV6-5 to TRBJ2-7; TRBD2 might be the D (6 bases). Between the trimmed V and J ends, which lost 5 bases and 0 bases, there was a span of 11 bases. Germline V gene lookup returns CDR1 MNHEY and CDR2 SVGAGI. CDR3 length equals 14 residues.

The chain links TRBV19 to TRBJ1-1; a possible D gene is TRBD1 (6 bases). The CDR3 has 14 amino acids. Germline CDR1 and CDR2: LNHDA and SQIVND (reference sequence). V shed 6 bases and J shed 0 bases, with 11 bases lying between them. The CDR3 reads CASSADRMNTEAFF. CDR3 sequence (DNA): TGTGCCAGTAGCGCAGACAGGATGAACACTGAAGCTTTCTTT. The entire variable domain, with the rest obtained from reference TRBV19 and TRBJ1-1, is as follows: DGGITQSPKYLFRKEGQNVTLSCEQNLNHDAMYWYRQDPGQGLRLIYYSQIVNDFQKGDIAEGYSVSREKKESFPLTVTSAQKNPTAFYLCASSADRMNTEAFFGQGTRLTVV.

The rearrangement joins TRBV9 to TRBJ1-2; D is possibly TRBD1 (6 bases). CDR1 is SGDLS and CDR2 is YYNGEE in the germline V gene. This CDR3 contains 13 residues. Trimming took off 3 bases at V and 5 bases at J, with 11 bases between the two ends. The CDR3 here is CASSGGQIYGYTF. CDR3 nucleotides: TGTGCCAGCAGCGGCGGACAGATTTATGGCTACACCTTC.

This chain joins TRBV4-1 and TRBJ1-2, with 9 positions matching TRBD1. In germline, CDR1 is MGHRA, CDR2 YSYEKL. V shed 3 bases and J 0 bases; nucleotides not matched to a gene: 8. The CDR3 is 17 amino acids. CDR3 loop: CASSQGQGFGANYGYTF. The CDR3 DNA is TGCGCCAGCAGCCAGGGACAGGGATTTGGGGCTAACTATGGCTACACCTTC.

The genes are TRBV7-2 and TRBJ2-6, with D tentatively TRBD2 (5 bases). V was cut by 1 base and J by 2 bases, with 6 bases left in between. The germline V gene has CDR1 SGHTA and CDR2 FQGNSA. This CDR3 spans 15 amino acids. CDR3 coding DNA: TGTGCCAGCAGCTTAGAAGCGGCTGGGGCCAACGTCCTGACTTTC. Translating gives CASSLEAAGANVLTF.

The chain carries TRBV5-1 and TRBJ1-4, with 10 bases that match TRBD1. The ends lost 4 bases at V and 7 bases at J; junction bases unmatched: 7. The germline gives CDR1 SGHRS, CDR2 YFSETQ. The CDR3 loop spans 15 amino acids. The CDR3 loop is CASSPDRGRGEKLFF. DNA for the CDR3: TGCGCCAGCAGCCCAGACAGGGGGCGAGGTGAAAAACTGTTTTTT. Variable domain in full (rest from reference TRBV5-1 and TRBJ1-4): KAGVTQTPRYLIKTRGQQVTLSCSPISGHRSVSWYQQTPGQGLQFLFEYFSETQRNKGNFPGRFSGRQFSNSRSEMNVSTLELGDSALYLCASSPDRGRGEKLFFGSGTQLSVL.

This rearrangement joins TRBV5-4 to TRBJ2-5, with a tentative D call TRBD1 (5 bases). CDR1 is SGHNT and CDR2 is YYREEE in the germline V gene (reference sequence). This CDR3 comprises 13 residues. The V and J ends lost 0 bases and 2 bases respectively, with 5 bases between them. CDR3 region: CASSLEGQETQYF. For the CDR3, the DNA is TGTGCCAGCAGCTTGGAGGGGCAAGAGACCCAGTACTTC.

The V and J genes are TRBV7-3 and TRBJ2-3, with 8 bases identical to TRBD2. CDR1 and CDR2 from the germline V gene are SGHTA and FQGTGA. Trimming cost V 1 base and J 3 bases; bases outside gene matches: 6. The CDR3 contains 16 residues. CDR3 DNA: TGTGCCAGCAGCTTAATTGGGGGCGGGAGGACAGATACGCAGTATTTT. This codes for CASSLIGGGRTDTQYF. Based on the CDR3 plus reference TRBV7-3 and TRBJ2-3, the full variable domain is GAGVSQTPSNKVTEKGKYVELRCDPISGHTALYWYRQSLGQGPEFLIYFQGTGAADDSGLPNDRFFAVRPEGSVSTLKIQRTERGDSAVYLCASSLIGGGRTDTQYFGPGTRLTVL.

The CDR3 loop reads CAISEEGGGSDTQYF. DNA for the CDR3: TGTGCCATCAGTGAGGAGGGCGGGGGCTCAGATACGCAGTATTTT. The genes are TRBV10-3 and TRBJ2-3; D is possibly TRBD2 (7 bases). CDR1 and CDR2 from the germline V gene are ENHRY and SYGVKD. V was trimmed by 2 bases and J by 4 bases, leaving 13 bases between them. The CDR3 consists of 15 residues.

This chain connects TRBV6-2 or TRBV6-3 to TRBJ2-5; D gene unclear. Germline V CDR1 and CDR2: MNHEY, SVGEGT. CDR3 length: 13 residues. Trimming removed 2 bases at V and 1 base at J, with 5 bases between. The CDR3 coding sequence is TGTGCCAGCAGTTACCCTATCCAAGAGACCCAGTACTTC. Translation: CASSYPIQETQYF.

This clone was recorded once. The chain carries TRBV2 and TRBJ2-3, with 8 bases lining up with TRBD2. CDR1 is SNHLY, CDR2 FYNNEI, per germline. Trimming at V came to 5 bases and at J to 5 bases, leaving 12 bases not matched to a gene. The CDR3 totals 16 residues. The CDR3: CASSSSGGTRRDTQYF. The CDR3 nucleotides read TGTGCCAGCAGTTCTTCAGGAGGGACTAGGAGAGATACGCAGTATTTT.

The chain employs TRBV2 and TRBJ1-3; D is unresolved. Trimming removed 8 bases at V and 0 bases at J, with 17 bases between. Per germline, CDR1 SNHLY and CDR2 FYNNEI. CDR3 length equals 16 residues. The CDR3 reads CASAASPGDSGNTIYF. CDR3 bases: TGTGCCAGCGCCGCGTCCCCGGGTGACTCTGGAAACACCATATATTTT.

The V call is TRBV9, the J call TRBJ1-5; D may be TRBD1 (5 bases). V lost 3 bases and J 0 bases, leaving 7 bases between the germline ends. This CDR3 spans 14 amino acids. CDR1 SGDLS and CDR2 YYNGEE come from the germline V gene. The CDR3 loop reads CASSGGDSNQPQHF. The CDR3 DNA reads as TGTGCCAGCAGCGGGGGGGATAGCAATCAGCCCCAGCATTTT.

The chain is built from TRBV18 and TRBJ2-3; the D gene is possibly TRBD2 (7 bases). The CDR3 length is 18 residues. The V end lost 0 bases, the J end lost 2 bases, and 18 bases lay between the germline ends. Germline CDR1 and CDR2: KGHSH and LQKENI. The CDR3 region is CASSPPAGGLLITDTQYF. In DNA form, the CDR3 reads TGTGCCAGCTCACCACCTGCCGGGGGGCTTCTGATCACAGATACGCAGTATTTT.

The chain recombines TRBV18 with TRBJ1-6, with TRBD1 identical over 9 bases. V trimming: 3 bases; J trimming: 6 bases; junction bases outside the gene matches: 3. This CDR3 has 15 amino acids. Germline V lookup: CDR1 KGHSH, CDR2 LQKENI. The CDR3 sequence is CASSPRTGANSPLHF. In DNA, the CDR3 is TGTGCCAGCTCACCTCGGACAGGGGCTAATTCACCCCTCCACTTT.

This clone was detected only a few times. This chain uses TRBV7-9 with TRBJ1-2; 10 bases are shared with TRBD1. This CDR3 region has 14 residues. CDR1 SEHNR and CDR2 FQNEAQ come from the germline V gene (reference sequence). V lost 5 bases to trimming and J lost 6 bases; unmatched junction nucleotides: 6. The chain's CDR3 is CASSKPGTGDGYTF. CDR3 DNA: TGTGCCAGCAGCAAACCCGGGACAGGGGATGGCTACACCTTC.

The J gene is TRBJ2-1, the V gene TRBV28, with TRBD2 matching 7 bases. The trim removed 7 bases at V and 1 base at J, leaving 1 base unmatched. The CDR3 has 13 residues. Germline values: CDR1 MDHEN, CDR2 SYDVKM. The CDR3, as DNA: TGTGCCAGCAAAGCGGGGTCCTACAATGAGCAGTTCTTC. Protein product: CASKAGSYNEQFF.

The rearrangement links TRBV30 to TRBJ1-2; 8 positions match TRBD1. V shed 0 bases and J 7 bases; nucleotides not matched to a gene: 10. The CDR3 extends over 15 amino acids. CDR1 and CDR2 (germline): GTSNPN, SVGIG (reference sequence). This CDR3 is CAWSVFRGQVAGYTF. The CDR3 DNA reads TGTGCCTGGAGTGTATTCAGGGGGCAAGTCGCTGGCTACACCTTC.

The rearrangement uses TRBV6-4 and TRBJ2-5; tentative D call: TRBD2 (6 bases). The CDR3 loop spans 14 amino acids. Germline lookup yields CDR1 MRHNA and CDR2 SNTAGT. V gave up 6 bases and J gave up 1 base, with 12 bases separating them. CDR3 in DNA: TGTGCCAGCAGGGGGAGGACGCTCCAAGAGACCCAGTACTTC. Its translation: CASRGRTLQETQYF.

This CDR3 is CASRRTGVFNYGYTF. The CDR3 DNA is TGTGCCAGTAGGCGGACAGGGGTATTTAACTATGGCTACACCTTC. The V and J genes are TRBV19 and TRBJ1-2, with TRBD1 identical over 9 bases. V was pared by 6 bases and J by 1 base, with 6 bases of the junction left unmatched. This CDR3 spans 15 amino acids. CDR1 is LNHDA and CDR2 is SQIVND in the germline V gene (reference sequence).

The CDR3 is CASSLRRNLGGELFF. CDR3 sequence (DNA): TGTGCCAGCAGCTTGAGGAGGAACTTGGGCGGGGAGCTGTTTTTT. The chain combines TRBV7-9 with TRBJ2-2; weak D call: TRBD2 (5 bases). The CDR3 runs to 15 residues. Germline CDR1 and CDR2: SEHNR and FQNEAQ (reference sequence). Trimming cost V 3 bases and J 7 bases, with 15 bases left between them. The variable domain in full, with the rest retrieved from reference TRBV7-9 and TRBJ2-2, is DTGVSQNPRHKITKRGQNVTFRCDPISEHNRLYWYRQTLGQGPEFLTYFQNEAQLEKSRLLSDRFSAERPKGSFSTLEIQRTEQGDSAMYLCASSLRRNLGGELFFGEGSRLTVL.

The chain is built from TRBV10-3 and TRBJ1-6, with a weak D call TRBD1 (5 bases). The germline gives CDR1 ENHRY, CDR2 SYGVKD. V lost 6 bases, J lost 9 bases, and 15 bases lay in between. The CDR3 extends over 14 amino acids. The CDR3 loop is CAISETLGGSPLHF. The CDR3 DNA reads as TGTGCCATCAGCGAAACCCTCGGGGGTTCACCCCTCCACTTT.

The chain links TRBV5-1 to TRBJ1-1, with 7 bases that match TRBD1. With V trimmed by 2 bases and J by 0 bases, 1 base remained unmatched. Per germline, CDR1 SGHRS and CDR2 YFSETQ. The CDR3 runs 14 residues. The CDR3 sequence: CASSLGGMNTEAFF. In DNA, the CDR3 is TGCGCCAGCAGCTTAGGGGGCATGAACACTGAAGCTTTCTTT.

This clone came up once. The V gene is TRBV9, the J gene TRBJ2-3; TRBD2 might be the D (6 bases). V lost 3 bases and J 6 bases, leaving 20 bases between the germline ends. The germline gives CDR1 SGDLS, CDR2 YYNGEE. CDR3 length: 16 residues. The CDR3 region is CASSDGTPLATDTQYF. In DNA form, the CDR3 reads TGTGCCAGCAGCGACGGGACTCCCCTGGCCACCGATACGCAGTATTTT.